This entry describes one T cell receptor (beta chain). This clone appeared once. Its antigen remains undetermined. Nothing much larger sits one base from this clone, and base qualities are not available. The data originate from a study of blood T cell repertoires in COVID-19 (dated by TCRdb to the early 2020s). In terms of the full investigation: Samples from collaborators originated in the United States, Italy and Spain and spanned both the acute and convalescent phases of COVID-19. The prospective study material was composed of cDNA or gDNA derived from T cells, B-cell-depleted T cells, or PBMCs. Deeply sampled blood TCRbeta repertoires from subjects exposed to, actively infected with, or recovered from COVID-19 were included in the dataset. The repertoires were released in a freely available public database intended as a resource for research on the immune response to SARS-CoV-2. Samples were obtained from the ongoing ImmuneRACE study (first 160 participants) and from over 1,000 subjects provided by 6 global collaborators. The sample metadata nearly always contained a de-identified subject ID, COVID-19 status, age in years and sex. Where available, HLA class I and class II types were obtained from metadata supplied by the sample provider rather than from assay-based typing.

In the prospective study, participants were about 18 to 90 years old, resided in approximately 25 geographic areas of the United States, and were enrolled through a virtual design. In the prospective study, cohorts were assigned on the basis of participant-reported clinical history obtained from a screening survey and a study questionnaire. In the prospective study, mobile phlebotomists collected whole blood, serum and a nasopharyngeal or oropharyngeal swab from each participant. Over a 2-month period, participants in the prospective study had the option of providing additional blood draws and questionnaires. Before DNA extraction, blood samples from the prospective study were shipped at room temperature or frozen. The germline V end is reduced by 3 bases and the J end by 4 bases; junction bases left unmatched: 3. Including cysteine and phenylalanine, the CDR3 has 15 amino acids. The CDR3 DNA has 45 bases and is translated from base 1. Per the germline V gene (reference sequence), GTSNPN is the CDR1 and SVGIG is the CDR2.

TCRbeta CDR3 regions were amplified from genomic DNA by means of the immunoSEQ Assay, a bias-controlled multiplex PCR. Per the original workflow: Within the assay, amplification of reference gene primers was used to estimate how many nucleated cells each sample contained. To quantify the absolute abundance of each unique TCRbeta CDR3 rearrangement, sequence reads were collapsed and filtered. Productive Simpson clonality was computed per sample as the square root of Simpson's diversity index over productive rearrangements. TCRdb's version of the immuneACCESS table is confined to in-frame rearrangements and falls short of the full clone set. An unresolved V gene accounts for under half of the shortfall where checked; the remainder is of unknown origin. V and J calls and clone size are as listed in that table; D and trimming were resolved from the DNA. The sample contains some 150,000 clones, less than 90% of them found a single time. Of the sample, 0.95% to 1.5% is held by the ten largest clones.

Overall study outcomes, separate from this receptor: How much clinical and demographic metadata was included differed by source and by participant, and the metadata was provided uncurated.

The rearrangement combines TRBV30 with TRBJ2-3; the central 14 bases match TRBD2. The origin of this receptor is a human donor with acute COVID-19. The donor label of this sample is uncertain. The sample was PBMCs or T cells enriched from blood (not recorded which). The CDR3 loop reads CAWSGLAGGSDTQYF. The nucleotide sequence reads as follows: TGTGCCTGGAGCGGACTAGCGGGGGGATCAGATACGCAGTATTTT. With all but the CDR3 taken from the reference TRBV30 and TRBJ2-3 genes, the full variable domain is: SQTIHQWPATLVQPVGSPLSLECTVEGTSNPNLYWYRQAAGRGLQLLFYSVGIGQISSEVPQNLSASRPQDRQFILSSKKLLLSDSGFYLCAWSGLAGGSDTQYFGPGTRLTVL.